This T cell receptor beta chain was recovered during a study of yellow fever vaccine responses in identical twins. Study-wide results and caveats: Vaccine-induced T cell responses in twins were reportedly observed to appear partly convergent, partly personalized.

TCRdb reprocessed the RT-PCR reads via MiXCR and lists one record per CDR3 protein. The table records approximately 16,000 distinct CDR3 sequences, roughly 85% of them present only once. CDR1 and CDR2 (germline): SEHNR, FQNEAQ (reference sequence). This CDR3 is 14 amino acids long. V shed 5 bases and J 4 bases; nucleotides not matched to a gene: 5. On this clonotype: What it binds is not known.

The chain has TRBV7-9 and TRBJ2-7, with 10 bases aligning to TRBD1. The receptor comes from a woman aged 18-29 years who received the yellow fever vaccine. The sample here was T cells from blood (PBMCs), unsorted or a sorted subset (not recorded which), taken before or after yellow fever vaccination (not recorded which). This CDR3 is CASSTRQGAYEQYF. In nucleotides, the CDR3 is TGTGCCAGCAGCACACGACAGGGGGCGTACGAGCAGTACTTC.